This T cell receptor (beta chain) came from a study of T cells in Graves' hyperthyroidism and ophthalmopathy (dated by TCRdb to between 2018 and 2021). Regarding the research as a whole: Peripheral blood samples were taken at initial diagnosis, before any treatment was given. To identify distinguishing TCR V-J signatures, a discovery cohort of 100 patients was used, comprising 43 with Graves' ophthalmopathy and around 60 with stable Graves' hyperthyroidism. An independent validation cohort of around 19 hyperthyroidism patients and over 15 patients who later progressed to ophthalmopathy tested prospective prediction of ophthalmopathy. The roughly 99 discovery patients were divided at random into training and test sets in a 7:3 ratio. The study also compared thyroid tissue and blood T-cell repertoires from more than five Graves' hyperthyroidism patients. Following sampling, methimazole starting at 30 mg daily was given to hyperthyroidism patients, and high-dose intravenous methylprednisolone was given to ophthalmopathy patients. The paper reports TCR Vbeta CDR3 sequencing of some 140 peripheral blood samples: fewer than 50 ophthalmopathy, about 75 hyperthyroidism and approximately 17 progressor patients. Paper-wide results and their limitations: A model built on a 13 V-J signature distinguished ophthalmopathy from stable hyperthyroidism, reaching about 89% sensitivity and around 82% specificity in cross-validation and 80%/75% in testing. Most expanded thyroid clonotypes (frequency above 0.001) were also detected in blood, suggesting blood repertoires may reflect thyroid immune responses. Sample size was not statistically predetermined, and blinding of investigators to group allocation was not performed. In validation, progression to ophthalmopathy was predicted by the model with nearly 71% sensitivity and about 72% specificity, a median of roughly six months before onset.

Stable Graves' hyperthyroidism was defined as the absence of progression to ophthalmopathy over 18 months of follow-up. Hyperthyroidism patients were aged 18 to 65 years and newly diagnosed, with disease duration of less than 2 months. The study excluded patients with uncontrolled infections, other autoimmune diseases, pregnancy or lactation. Clinical symptoms, serum thyroxine and TRAb, thyroid ultrasound, and orbital computed tomography formed the basis for the diagnoses. Ficoll-Paque density gradient centrifugation was used to isolate PBMCs from under 11 ml of fresh peripheral blood. Total RNA was extracted with Trizol reagent, and quality was checked on an Agilent 2100 Bioanalyzer. The TCR beta CDR3 regions were amplified from the RNA transcripts. The TCR CDR3 was subjected to a first round of RT-PCR using the HTBI primer set and the Qiagen OneStep RT-PCR kit. The libraries were constructed in a second round of multiplex PCR and then size-selected and purified. Paired-end sequencing of the libraries was performed with 100 bp reads on an Illumina HiSeq2000. As for how the authors treated the data: Raw data were processed with SOAPnuke, discarding reads with adapters, uncalled bases, mean Phred below 15, or no exact constant-primer or identifier match. High-quality paired reads were merged with COPE v1.2.5, and unique nucleotide sequences were defined as clonotypes. MiTCR v1.1 was used to align clonotypes to the IMGT TRBV, TRBD and TRBJ reference segments. Only V-J combinations with frequency above 0.0001, covering approximately 99% of repertoires, were analysed. A TCS score was defined as the ratio between F50 (clonal expansion) and ExV (chaos), using BLOSUM62-based TCRdist between CDR3 peptides within each V-J. Welch's t-statistics and random forest reduced 500 to 650 V-J features to 13, which were used in a naive Bayes classifier (R e1071). TCRdb trimmed the raw reads at Q25, called clones with MiXCR and kept productive beta chains. Duplicate CDR3 protein sequences are folded into a single record with the most common DNA and genes. The V and J calls were not made by the authors but by TCRdb's processing. The sample contains roughly 700,000 distinct CDR3 sequences, 13% to 15% of them found a single time. The ten largest make up 9.5% to 13% of the sample.

CDR3 length: 13 amino acids, cysteine to phenylalanine. The retained sequence is limited to the CDR3, 39 bases, with the frame set at the first base. The junction shows trimming of 2 bases on V and 6 bases on J, plus 10 bases between the germline ends. CDR1 and CDR2, looked up from the germline V gene, are SGHVS and FQNEAQ. The sample holds many counts of this clonotype. The antigen it recognizes is unknown. The sample holds no much larger clone one base away, and base qualities are not on file. The sequence derives from a young woman with Graves' hyperthyroidism. Sequencing input: blood. The V and J genes are TRBV7-8 and TRBJ1-2; the D segment cannot be called with confidence. The DNA sequence reads TGTGCCAGCAGCTTAAATACGAGGCATGGCTACACCTTC. It translates to CASSLNTRHGYTF.